One sample yielded the 26 T cell receptor beta chains listed below, sequenced in a study of blood T cell repertoires in COVID-19. Measured with immunoSEQ multiplex PCR; TCRdb has only the in-frame clones, and not every one. The sample yields 310,000 or so clones, approximately 90% seen once. What was sequenced was peripheral blood. The source of these receptors is a young man with COVID-19, enrolled during active disease.

The gene calls are TRBV4-1 and TRBJ1-5; D is uncertain. Germline CDR1 MGHRA, CDR2 YSYEKL. The CDR3 sequence is 16 residues long. Trimming left V 0 bases short and J 4 bases short, with 13 bases between. The CDR3 here is CASSQEGPRANQPQHF. CDR3 DNA sequence: TGCGCCAGCAGCCAAGAAGGCCCGAGGGCGAATCAGCCCCAGCATTTT.

The chain carries TRBV9 and TRBJ2-5; 8 bases line up with TRBD2. The CDR3 contains 15 residues. After removal of 3 bases from V and 1 base from J, the junction contained 5 bases not matched to a gene. CDR1 and CDR2 from the germline V gene are SGDLS and YYNGEE. For the CDR3, the DNA is TGTGCCAGCAGCGCATACGGGGGGGGCCAAGAGACCCAGTACTTC. Translation gives CASSAYGGGQETQYF. Full variable domain (outside the CDR3, taken from reference TRBV9 and TRBJ2-5): DSGVTQTPKHLITATGQRVTLRCSPRSGDLSVYWYQQSLDQGLQFLIQYYNGEERAKGNILERFSAQQFPDLHSELNLSSLELGDSALYFCASSAYGGGQETQYFGPGTRLLVL.

The rearrangement links TRBV5-6 to TRBJ1-5; D is possibly TRBD1 (5 bases). CDR1 is SGHDT, CDR2 YYEEEE, per germline. The V end lost 2 bases, the J end lost 7 bases, and 13 bases lay between the germline ends. This CDR3 comprises 14 residues. The chain's CDR3 is CASSLGAAVQPQHF. The CDR3 DNA reads TGTGCCAGCAGCTTAGGGGCGGCGGTGCAGCCCCAGCATTTT.

A few counts support this clone. Here the CDR3 DNA reads TGTGCCAGCAGTGAGCGGTTCGGCTACACCTTC. This codes for CASSERFGYTF. The genes are TRBV25-1 and TRBJ1-2; unclear D gene. The CDR3 totals 11 residues. Germline CDR1 reads MGHDK; CDR2 reads SYGVNS. Trimming cost V 3 bases and J 8 bases, with 7 bases left between them.

The rearrangement joins TRBV4-1 to TRBJ2-2; a weak D match, TRBD1 (5 bases). CDR1 and CDR2 from the germline V gene are MGHRA and YSYEKL. CDR3 length: 16 amino acids. Trimming stripped 0 bases from V and 6 bases from J, with 14 bases between. The DNA of the CDR3 is TGCGCCAGCAGCCAAGATCGATTTAGGGGCGCCGGGGAGCTGTTTTTT. Translating gives CASSQDRFRGAGELFF.

V usage is TRBV28 and J usage is TRBJ1-2; TRBD1 agrees at 8 bases. Losses at the gene ends were 6 bases for V and 4 bases for J; bases not matched to a gene: 13. CDR1 is MDHEN, CDR2 SYDVKM, per germline. This CDR3 is 16 amino acids long. CDR3 in amino acids: CASSRQADRVRYGYTF. The CDR3 bases are TGTGCCAGCAGCCGACAGGCGGACAGGGTTCGCTATGGCTACACCTTC.

The V and J genes are TRBV7-9 and TRBJ2-1; D perhaps matches TRBD2 (5 bases). V gave up 5 bases and J gave up 4 bases, with 15 bases separating them. Germline values: CDR1 SEHNR, CDR2 FQNEAQ (reference sequence). CDR3 length equals 15 residues. The CDR3 spells CASSIRESAYNEQFF. In nucleotides, the CDR3 is TGTGCCAGCAGCATACGGGAAAGCGCTTACAATGAGCAGTTCTTC.

This chain connects TRBV5-1 to TRBJ1-6, with TRBD1 identical over 7 bases. With V trimmed by 3 bases and J by 7 bases, 4 bases remained unmatched. Germline-derived CDR1 and CDR2 are SGHRS and YFSETQ. This CDR3 has 14 residues. The CDR3 reads CASSSGTANSPLHF. In DNA, the CDR3 is TGCGCCAGCAGCTCCGGGACAGCCAATTCACCCCTCCACTTT. The full variable domain, its missing parts supplied by reference TRBV5-1 and TRBJ1-6, is KAGVTQTPRYLIKTRGQQVTLSCSPISGHRSVSWYQQTPGQGLQFLFEYFSETQRNKGNFPGRFSGRQFSNSRSEMNVSTLELGDSALYLCASSSGTANSPLHFGNGTRLTVT.

This chain links TRBV3-1 (or the pseudogene TRBV3-2) with TRBJ2-7; the D gene is possibly TRBD2 (5 bases). This CDR3 is built from 13 residues. V was cut by 4 bases and J by 3 bases, with 10 bases left in between. Germline V CDR1 and CDR2: LGHDT, YNNKEL (reference sequence). CDR3 in amino acids: CASSPGLGYEQYF. For the CDR3, the DNA is TGTGCCAGCAGCCCCGGACTGGGCTACGAGCAGTACTTC.

This clone was counted a single time. The chain carries TRBV4-3 and TRBJ1-4, with D perhaps matching TRBD1 (6 bases). The V end was cut by 4 bases, the J end by 5 bases, with 14 bases between. This CDR3 spans 15 amino acids. The germline V gene has CDR1 LGHNA and CDR2 YSLEER. The DNA of the CDR3 is TGCGCCAGCAGCCGCTGGGGGGGGCGGAATGAAAAACTGTTTTTT. Encoded protein: CASSRWGGRNEKLFF.

The CDR3 loop reads CASSYPGLGETQYF. In DNA form, the CDR3 reads TGTGCCAGCAGTTACCCAGGGCTGGGGGAGACCCAGTACTTC. The rearrangement joins TRBV6-6 to TRBJ2-5, with D possibly matching TRBD1 (5 bases). Germline CDR1 MNHNY, CDR2 SVGAGI (reference sequence). This CDR3 contains 14 residues. Trimming removed 2 bases at V and 5 bases at J, with 12 bases between.

This clone came up many times. This chain joins TRBV30 and TRBJ1-6, with D possibly TRBD1 on 6 matching bases. V was trimmed by 0 bases and J by 5 bases, leaving 11 bases between them. In germline, CDR1 is GTSNPN, CDR2 SVGIG (reference sequence). CDR3 length: 15 residues. The CDR3 sequence is CAWSVGGAHNSPLHF. As DNA, the CDR3 is TGTGCCTGGAGTGTAGGGGGGGCGCATAATTCACCCCTCCACTTT.

V gene TRBV11-3 combines with J gene TRBJ1-1; D is ambiguous. The CDR3 runs to 14 residues. Germline V lookup: CDR1 SGHNT, CDR2 YENEEA. Deletions cut 4 bases from V and 2 bases from J, with 11 bases between. The chain's CDR3 is CASSSLKTNTEAFF. CDR3 coding DNA: TGTGCCAGCAGCTCCCTCAAAACAAACACTGAAGCTTTCTTT.

For this clone: The sample holds other DNA sequences that translate to the same CDR3. This sequence joins TRBV18 and TRBJ2-2, with 7 bases lining up with TRBD1. In germline, CDR1 is KGHSH, CDR2 LQKENI. The CDR3 spans 15 residues. V was pared by 4 bases and J by 2 bases, with 4 bases of the junction left unmatched. The CDR3 bases are TGTGCCAGCTCACTCCGACAGGGAAACACCGGGGAGCTGTTTTTT. Its translation: CASSLRQGNTGELFF.

Points on this clone: Other DNA sequences in this specimen translate into the identical CDR3. The genes are TRBV3-1 (or the pseudogene TRBV3-2) and TRBJ2-5; no firm D call. In germline, CDR1 is LGHDT, CDR2 YNNKEL (reference sequence). CDR3 length equals 14 residues. Trimming removed 1 base from V and 2 bases from J, with 8 bases in between. CDR3 loop: CASSQVGSQETQYF. The CDR3, as DNA: TGTGCCAGCAGCCAAGTGGGCAGTCAAGAGACCCAGTACTTC.

The gene calls are TRBV7-9 and TRBJ2-2, with D possibly TRBD2 on 6 matching bases. Trimming removed 2 bases from V and 6 bases from J, with 7 bases in between. The CDR3 covers 13 residues. Germline values: CDR1 SEHNR, CDR2 FQNEAQ (reference sequence). The CDR3 DNA follows: TGTGCCAGCAGCTTACCGGGGGCCGGGGAGCTGTTTTTT. It specifies CASSLPGAGELFF.

The genes are TRBV5-5 and TRBJ1-5, with 8 bases matching TRBD1. Trimming took 1 base from V and 3 from J; bases not matched to a gene: 12. CDR1 SGHKS and CDR2 YYEKEE come from the germline V gene (reference sequence). There are 18 residues in the CDR3. Here the CDR3 reads CASSLRQNWTGTNQPQHF. CDR3 nucleotides: TGTGCCAGCAGCTTGCGGCAAAACTGGACAGGGACCAATCAGCCCCAGCATTTT.

This clone was found a few times. This rearrangement joins TRBV4-2 to TRBJ2-7; 9 nucleotides line up with TRBD2. CDR1 is LGHNA and CDR2 is YNFKEQ in the germline V gene. CDR3 length: 17 amino acids. V shed 0 bases and J 4 bases; nucleotides not matched to a gene: 10. Here the CDR3 reads CASSQELGREGHYEQYF. DNA of the CDR3: TGTGCCAGCAGCCAAGAATTAGGGCGGGAGGGCCATTACGAGCAGTACTTC.

The chain couples TRBV28 to TRBJ2-7, with 13 bases fitting TRBD2. Per the germline V gene, CDR1 is MDHEN and CDR2 is SYDVKM. The CDR3 loop spans 16 amino acids. With V trimmed by 8 bases and J by 0 bases, 7 bases remained unmatched. The CDR3 DNA sequence: TGTGCCAGCCTTGGGACTAGCGGGGACAGCTCCTACGAGCAGTACTTC. It specifies CASLGTSGDSSYEQYF. The whole variable domain, filled in from reference TRBV28 and TRBJ2-7, reads DVKVTQSSRYLVKRTGEKVFLECVQDMDHENMFWYRQDPGLGLRLIYFSYDVKMKEKGDIPEGYSVSREKKERFSLILESASTNQTSMYLCASLGTSGDSSYEQYFGPGTRLTVT.

The rearrangement joins TRBV27 to TRBJ1-1; 8 bases are shared with TRBD1. Germline CDR1 reads MNHEY; CDR2 reads SMNVEV (reference sequence). V trimming: 5 bases; J trimming: 2 bases; junction bases outside the gene matches: 1. The CDR3 has 13 residues. The CDR3 DNA reads TGTGCCAGCAGTGACAGGGGAAACACTGAAGCTTTCTTT. Translating it yields CASSDRGNTEAFF.

The gene calls are TRBV3-1 (or the pseudogene TRBV3-2) and TRBJ1-2; D uncertain. Germline V gives CDR1 LGHDT, CDR2 YNNKEL (reference sequence). V lost 3 bases and J lost 8, with 16 bases in between. The CDR3 runs 14 residues. CDR3 region: CASSHHSSSMGYTF. CDR3 DNA sequence: TGTGCCAGCAGCCATCACAGCAGCTCTATGGGCTACACCTTC.

The V call is TRBV5-4, the J call TRBJ1-2, with D uncertain. The germline V and J ends were trimmed by 0 bases and 3 bases, with 12 bases remaining between them. The CDR3 is 15 residues long. Germline CDR1 reads SGHNT; CDR2 reads YYREEE (reference sequence). The CDR3: CASSLEEIGDYGYTF. CDR3 DNA: TGTGCCAGCAGCTTGGAGGAGATCGGGGACTATGGCTACACCTTC.

This clone was detected once. This chain uses TRBV9 with TRBJ2-3; 11 bases map to TRBD2. With 1 base clipped from V and 1 base from J, the junction kept 11 bases outside the gene matches. In germline, CDR1 is SGDLS, CDR2 YYNGEE. The length of the CDR3 is 19 residues. The CDR3 DNA reads TGTGCCAGCAGCGTAACCGGCACCGTAGCGGGGGGGCGCACAGATACGCAGTATTTT. Translating gives CASSVTGTVAGGRTDTQYF.

The V gene is TRBV7-9, the J gene TRBJ1-1; D gene ambiguous. Germline V gene data show CDR1 as SEHNR and CDR2 as FQNEAQ (reference sequence). The CDR3 is made up of 12 amino acids. Trimming took off 5 bases at V and 7 bases at J, with 11 bases between the two ends. CDR3 protein: CASSPRPSEAFF. CDR3 DNA sequence: TGTGCCAGCAGCCCTAGGCCGAGTGAAGCTTTCTTT.

Written as DNA, the CDR3 is TGTGCCATCAGCACCCGGGACAACTCCTACGAGCAGTACTTC. This encodes CAISTRDNSYEQYF. This sequence joins TRBV10-3 and TRBJ2-7; D might be TRBD1 (6 bases). The CDR3 totals 14 residues. V was trimmed by 6 bases and J by 0 bases, leaving 12 bases between them. The V gene's germline CDR1 is ENHRY and CDR2 SYGVKD.

This clone appeared once. The V gene is TRBV9, the J gene TRBJ1-6; no clear D gene. The CDR3 length is 19 residues. Germline assignment: CDR1 SGDLS and CDR2 YYNGEE. The V gene lost 0 bases and the J gene lost 5 bases, with 21 bases spanning the gap. The CDR3 here is CASSVVRRLLYPDNSPLHF. The CDR3 DNA is TGTGCCAGCAGCGTAGTAAGGAGACTTCTCTATCCTGATAATTCACCCCTCCACTTT.